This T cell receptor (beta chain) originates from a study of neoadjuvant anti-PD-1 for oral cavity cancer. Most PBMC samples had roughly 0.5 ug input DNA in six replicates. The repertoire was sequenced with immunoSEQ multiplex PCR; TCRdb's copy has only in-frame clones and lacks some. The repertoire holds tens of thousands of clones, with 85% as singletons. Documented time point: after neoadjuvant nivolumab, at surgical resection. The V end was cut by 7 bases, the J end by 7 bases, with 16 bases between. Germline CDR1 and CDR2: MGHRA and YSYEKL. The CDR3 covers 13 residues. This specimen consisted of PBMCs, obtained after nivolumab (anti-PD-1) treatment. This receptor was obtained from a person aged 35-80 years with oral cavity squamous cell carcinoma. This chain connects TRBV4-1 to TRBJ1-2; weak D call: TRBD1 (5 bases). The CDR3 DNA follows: TGCGCCAGCACTAAAGAAAGGAGGGGTGGCTACACCTTC. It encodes CASTKERRGGYTF.